This record covers a single TCR beta chain. Profiled with immunoSEQ multiplex PCR; TCRdb holds only in-frame clones, not every one. This sample yields under 80,000 clones, of which around 94% are seen a single time; 2.5% to 3.5% belongs to the top ten. The data belong to a study of cytomegalovirus exposure and HLA in healthy donors. The germline V gene encodes CDR1 SGHTA and CDR2 FQGNSA. V lost 1 base and J lost 7, with 14 bases in between. This CDR3 is built from 15 residues. The receptor was isolated from a woman younger than 30 in good health and CMV-seropositive. Sequencing used PBMCs. The rearrangement links TRBV7-2 to TRBJ1-5; D is unresolved. The CDR3 DNA reads as TGTGCCAGCAGCTTAGATGGGCAGGAACTCCAGCCCCAGCATTTT. Protein: CASSLDGQELQPQHF.